This record covers a single T cell receptor (beta chain). The CDR3 contains 17 residues. With V trimmed by 3 bases and J by 1 base, 8 bases remained unmatched. Germline-derived CDR1 and CDR2 are MNHEY and SMNVEV (reference sequence). TCRdb keeps only in-frame clones here, not all; method: immunoSEQ multiplex PCR. The repertoire shows approximately 190,000 clones; the top ten hold 2.2%. This entry belongs to a study of control samples from healthy donors and cancer patients. The sequence came from a woman between 25 and 40 years old in good health. J is TRBJ1-5 and V is TRBV27, with 8 nucleotides matching TRBD1. Sequencing input: blood. The CDR3 nucleotides read TGTGCCAGCAGTTTTGGGCAGGGGGCCTCCAGCAATCAGCCCCAGCATTTT. Translated, it gives CASSFGQGASSNQPQHF.